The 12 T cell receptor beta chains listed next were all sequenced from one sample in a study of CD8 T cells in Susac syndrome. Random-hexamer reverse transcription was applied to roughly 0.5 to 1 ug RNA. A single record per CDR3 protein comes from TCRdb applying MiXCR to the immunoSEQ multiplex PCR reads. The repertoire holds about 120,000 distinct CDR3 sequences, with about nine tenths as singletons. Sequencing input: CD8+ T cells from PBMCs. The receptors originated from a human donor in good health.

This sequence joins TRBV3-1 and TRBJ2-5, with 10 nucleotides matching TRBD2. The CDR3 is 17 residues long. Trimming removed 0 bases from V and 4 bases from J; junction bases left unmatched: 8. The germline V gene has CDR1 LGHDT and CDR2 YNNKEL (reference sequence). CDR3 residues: CASSQDKRGGRGETQYF. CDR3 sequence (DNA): TGTGCCAGCAGCCAAGATAAGCGGGGGGGCCGTGGAGAGACCCAGTACTTC.

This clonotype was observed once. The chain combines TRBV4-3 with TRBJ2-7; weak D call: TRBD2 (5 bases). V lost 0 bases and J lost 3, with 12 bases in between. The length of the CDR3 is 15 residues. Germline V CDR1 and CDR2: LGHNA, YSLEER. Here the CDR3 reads CASSQEGAGGYEQYF. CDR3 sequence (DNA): TGCGCCAGCAGCCAAGAAGGTGCAGGAGGCTACGAGCAGTACTTC.

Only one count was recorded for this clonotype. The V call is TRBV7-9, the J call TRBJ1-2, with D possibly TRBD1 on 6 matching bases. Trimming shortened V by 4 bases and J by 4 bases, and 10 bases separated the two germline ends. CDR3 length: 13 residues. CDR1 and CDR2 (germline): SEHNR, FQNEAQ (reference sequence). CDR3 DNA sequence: TGTGCCAGCAGCTCCGACAGGTTCTATGGCTACACCTTC. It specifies CASSSDRFYGYTF.

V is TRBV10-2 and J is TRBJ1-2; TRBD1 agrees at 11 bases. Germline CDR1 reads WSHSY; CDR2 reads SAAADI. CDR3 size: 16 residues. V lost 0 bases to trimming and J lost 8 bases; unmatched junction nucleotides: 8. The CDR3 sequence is CASSESMGQGVEGYTF. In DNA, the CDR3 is TGCGCCAGCAGTGAGTCAATGGGACAGGGGGTTGAAGGCTACACCTTC.

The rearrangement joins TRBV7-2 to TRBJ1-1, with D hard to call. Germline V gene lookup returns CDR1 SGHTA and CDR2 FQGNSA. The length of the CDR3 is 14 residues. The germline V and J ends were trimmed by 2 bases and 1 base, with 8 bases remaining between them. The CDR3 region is CASSLIFGNTEAFF. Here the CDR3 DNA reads TGTGCCAGCAGCTTAATCTTTGGGAACACTGAAGCTTTCTTT. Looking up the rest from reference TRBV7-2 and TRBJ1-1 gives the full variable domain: GAGVSQSPSNKVTEKGKDVELRCDPISGHTALYWYRQSLGQGLEFLIYFQGNSAPDKSGLPSDRFSAERTGGSVSTLTIQRTQQEDSAVYLCASSLIFGNTEAFFGQGTRLTVV.

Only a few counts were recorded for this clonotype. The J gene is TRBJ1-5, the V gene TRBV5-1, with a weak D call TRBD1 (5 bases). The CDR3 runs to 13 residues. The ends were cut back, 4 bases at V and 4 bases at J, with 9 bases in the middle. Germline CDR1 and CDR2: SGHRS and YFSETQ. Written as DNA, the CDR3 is TGCGCCAGCAGCCCGGGGCTTAATCAGCCCCAGCATTTT. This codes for CASSPGLNQPQHF.

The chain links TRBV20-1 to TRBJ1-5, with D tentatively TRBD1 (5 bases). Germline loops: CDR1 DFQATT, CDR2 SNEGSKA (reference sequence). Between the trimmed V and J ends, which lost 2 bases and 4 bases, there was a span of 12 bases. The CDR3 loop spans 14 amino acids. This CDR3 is CSARRGEINQPQHF. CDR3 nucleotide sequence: TGCAGTGCTAGACGGGGGGAGATAAATCAGCCCCAGCATTTT.

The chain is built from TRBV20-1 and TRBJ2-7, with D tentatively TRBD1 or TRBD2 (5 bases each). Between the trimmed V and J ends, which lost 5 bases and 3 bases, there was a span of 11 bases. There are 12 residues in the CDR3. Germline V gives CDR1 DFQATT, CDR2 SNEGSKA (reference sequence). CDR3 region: CSAGTLFYEQYF. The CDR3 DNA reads TGCAGTGCTGGGACCTTGTTCTACGAGCAGTACTTC.

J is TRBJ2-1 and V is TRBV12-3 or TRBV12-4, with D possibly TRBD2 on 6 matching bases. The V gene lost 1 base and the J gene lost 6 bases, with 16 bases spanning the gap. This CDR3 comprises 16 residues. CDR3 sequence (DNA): TGTGCCAGCAGTTTAGTCCCACTAGCCCGGGCCAATGAGCAGTTCTTC. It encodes CASSLVPLARANEQFF.

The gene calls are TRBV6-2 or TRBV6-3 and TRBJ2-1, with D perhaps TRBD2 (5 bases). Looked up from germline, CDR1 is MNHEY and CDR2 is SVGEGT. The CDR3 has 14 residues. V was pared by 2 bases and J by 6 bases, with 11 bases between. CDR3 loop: CASSYEGATNEQFF. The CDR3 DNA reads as TGTGCCAGCAGTTACGAGGGAGCAACCAATGAGCAGTTCTTC.

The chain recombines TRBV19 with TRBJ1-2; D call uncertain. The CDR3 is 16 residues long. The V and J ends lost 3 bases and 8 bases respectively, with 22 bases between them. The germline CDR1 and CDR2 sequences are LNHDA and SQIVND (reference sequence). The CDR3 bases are TGTGCCAGTAGTATGAGTATCGGGCAGCTCAAGGAGGGCTACACCTTC. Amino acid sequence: CASSMSIGQLKEGYTF.

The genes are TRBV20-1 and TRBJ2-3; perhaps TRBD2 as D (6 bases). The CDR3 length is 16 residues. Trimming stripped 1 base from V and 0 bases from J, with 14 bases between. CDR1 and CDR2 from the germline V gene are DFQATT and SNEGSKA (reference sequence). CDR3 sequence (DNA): TGCAGTGCTAGAGCGAGGGGACTTGCTAGCACAGATACGCAGTATTTT. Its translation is CSARARGLASTDTQYF.